These 26 T cell receptor beta chains originate from one sample sequenced in a study of blood T cell repertoires in COVID-19. Some clones are missing from TCRdb's copy, which holds only in-frame ones; the method was immunoSEQ multiplex PCR. The data contain fewer than 350,000 clones, around 85% of them singletons. The material sequenced was peripheral blood. These receptors were taken from a woman aged 25 to 45 with COVID-19, enrolled during active disease.

The chain employs TRBV10-1 and TRBJ2-7; the D is unclear. Per the germline V gene, CDR1 is WNHNN and CDR2 is SYGVQD (reference sequence). V lost 6 bases to trimming and J lost 5 bases, with 14 bases between them. The length of the CDR3 is 13 residues. The CDR3 here is CASRGQSNHEQYF. The CDR3 region has the DNA TGCGCCAGCAGGGGCCAAAGCAACCACGAGCAGTACTTC.

The genes are TRBV10-3 and TRBJ2-5; 8 nucleotides agree with TRBD2. This CDR3 is 14 amino acids long. The J segment lost 4 bases and the V segment lost 7 bases, leaving 8 bases of the junction unmatched. The germline V gene has CDR1 ENHRY and CDR2 SYGVKD. The CDR3 region is CAIKDGGASETQYF. The CDR3 DNA is TGTGCCATCAAGGACGGGGGGGCCTCAGAGACCCAGTACTTC.

V usage is TRBV19 and J usage is TRBJ2-2, with 7 bases that match TRBD1. The J segment lost 5 bases and the V segment lost 4 bases, leaving 4 bases of the junction unmatched. The CDR3 has 14 residues. CDR1 and CDR2 (germline): LNHDA, SQIVND (reference sequence). CDR3 sequence reads: CASSTGQSTGELFF. The CDR3 coding sequence is TGTGCCAGTAGTACGGGACAGTCGACCGGGGAGCTGTTTTTT.

The V call is TRBV7-9, the J call TRBJ2-3; weak D call: TRBD1 (5 bases). The V and J ends lost 3 bases and 1 base respectively, with 11 bases between them. The length of the CDR3 is 15 residues. Germline V CDR1 and CDR2: SEHNR, FQNEAQ (reference sequence). As DNA, the CDR3 is TGTGCCAGCAGCTTCACAGGTTTGGGCACAGATACGCAGTATTTT. Its translation is CASSFTGLGTDTQYF.

The chain recombines TRBV10-3 with TRBJ2-2; 13 positions agree with TRBD2. V shed 2 bases and J 6 bases; nucleotides not matched to a gene: 12. CDR3 length: 19 residues. CDR1 is ENHRY and CDR2 is SYGVKD in the germline V gene. DNA for the CDR3: TGTGCCATCAGTGAGCCAATAAGGAGGGGACTAGCGGGGCCCGGGGAGCTGTTTTTT. Translation: CAISEPIRRGLAGPGELFF.

This sequence joins TRBV10-1 and TRBJ1-1; TRBD1 is a possible D gene (6 bases). Trimming took off 6 bases at V and 4 bases at J, with 12 bases between the two ends. This CDR3 has 13 residues. The V gene's germline CDR1 is WNHNN and CDR2 SYGVQD (reference sequence). The chain's CDR3 is CASRQTGSTEAFF. The CDR3 DNA sequence: TGCGCCAGCAGGCAGACAGGCTCCACTGAAGCTTTCTTT.

J is TRBJ1-4 and V is TRBV19; 12 positions agree with TRBD1. The CDR3 has 16 residues. Germline values: CDR1 LNHDA, CDR2 SQIVND (reference sequence). J gave up 2 bases and V 8 bases, and 6 bases lay outside the gene matches. The CDR3 DNA reads as TGTGCCAGTTCTCGGGACAGGGGGCATACTAATGAAAAACTGTTTTTT. Amino acids: CASSRDRGHTNEKLFF.

The J gene is TRBJ2-7, the V gene TRBV7-2, with 7 bases matching TRBD1. This CDR3 contains 14 residues. V gave up 2 bases and J gave up 6 bases; unmatched junction bases: 7. Germline V gene sequence: CDR1 SGHTA, CDR2 FQGNSA. The chain's CDR3 is CASSLWDSALEQYF. CDR3 in DNA: TGTGCCAGCAGCTTATGGGACAGCGCTCTCGAGCAGTACTTC.

This sequence joins TRBV10-3 and TRBJ2-5; 8 bases match TRBD2. Germline V gene sequence: CDR1 ENHRY, CDR2 SYGVKD. V lost 8 bases and J lost 9; bases outside the gene matches: 14. CDR3 length equals 14 residues. The CDR3 here is CAISRGGLGAAQYF. CDR3 sequence (DNA): TGTGCCATCTCTCGCGGGGGGCTTGGTGCCGCCCAGTACTTC.

This clone was picked up a small number of times. The chain recombines TRBV10-3 with TRBJ1-1; D remains unclear. The CDR3 is 13 amino acids. Per germline, CDR1 ENHRY and CDR2 SYGVKD. Trimming pared 7 bases from V and 1 base from J, leaving 10 bases between. CDR3 DNA: TGTGCCATCAACCCCACAGCGAACACTGAAGCTTTCTTT. Residues: CAINPTANTEAFF.

V is TRBV6-5 and J is TRBJ1-2; D unclear. The CDR3 totals 15 residues. Trimming left V 2 bases short and J 3 bases short, with 13 bases between. From germline, CDR1 is MNHEY and CDR2 SVGAGI. CDR3 sequence reads: CASSYIHSRHYGYTF. CDR3 nucleotides: TGTGCCAGCAGTTACATACACAGCCGGCACTATGGCTACACCTTC.

Many counts were recorded for this clone. The rearrangement joins TRBV4-1 to TRBJ2-1; D ambiguous. Germline lookup yields CDR1 MGHRA and CDR2 YSYEKL. V was clipped by 1 base and J by 8 bases, with 9 bases between them. CDR3 size: 13 residues. As DNA, the CDR3 is TGCGCCAGCAGCCAAGTGGCTTCAGATGAGCAGTTCTTC. Encoded protein: CASSQVASDEQFF.

The gene calls are TRBV5-1 and TRBJ1-3; unclear D gene. The CDR3 is 15 residues long. Trimming pared 1 base from V and 6 bases from J, leaving 14 bases between. CDR1 and CDR2 from the germline V gene are SGHRS and YFSETQ. Here the CDR3 reads CASSLKERVENTIYF. In DNA form, the CDR3 reads TGCGCCAGCAGCTTGAAAGAGAGGGTGGAAAACACCATATATTTT.

This chain connects TRBV5-1 to TRBJ2-7; no firm D call. This CDR3 spans 13 amino acids. V was trimmed by 1 base and J by 3 bases, leaving 8 bases between them. The V gene's germline CDR1 is SGHRS and CDR2 YFSETQ. Written as DNA, the CDR3 is TGCGCCAGCAGCTTGAACAGCCACTACGAGCAGTACTTC. Translation: CASSLNSHYEQYF.

The chain has TRBV18 and TRBJ1-3; perhaps TRBD1 as D (6 bases). Trimming shortened V by 0 bases and J by 0 bases, and 12 bases separated the two germline ends. The germline V gene encodes CDR1 KGHSH and CDR2 LQKENI. The CDR3 contains 17 residues. The CDR3 coding sequence is TGTGCCAGCTCACCACCGGGACATACGTCCTCTGGAAACACCATATATTTT. Protein product: CASSPPGHTSSGNTIYF.

This clone was detected once. CDR3 nucleotides: TGTGCCAGCAGTCCCCCCGGGACTAGCGGGGAAGAGACCCAGTACTTC. This encodes CASSPPGTSGEETQYF. J is TRBJ2-5 and V is TRBV2; 13 bases map to TRBD2. The CDR3 extends over 16 amino acids. Trimming took 5 bases from V and 3 from J; bases not matched to a gene: 6. Germline CDR1 reads SNHLY; CDR2 reads FYNNEI.

This chain links TRBV23-1 with TRBJ1-6; D may be TRBD1 (5 bases). TRBV23-1 carries the ORF label, with uncertain function. This CDR3 region has 12 residues. Trimming took off 4 bases at V and 8 bases at J, with 6 bases between the two ends. The CDR3 reads CASSLQDSPLHF. For the CDR3, the DNA is TGCGCCAGCAGTCTACAGGATTCACCCCTCCACTTT.

J is TRBJ2-3 and V is TRBV24-1, with D tentatively TRBD1 (6 bases). The CDR3 runs 16 residues. V lost 1 base to trimming and J lost 2 bases, with 12 bases between them. From germline, CDR1 is KGHDR and CDR2 SFDVKD. DNA for the CDR3: TGTGCCACCAGTGATTTCCCTGGACAGCTCACAGATACGCAGTATTTT. Protein sequence: CATSDFPGQLTDTQYF.

The rearrangement uses TRBV7-8 and TRBJ2-7; TRBD1 matches 9 bases. This CDR3 is 14 amino acids long. Germline lookup yields CDR1 SGHVS and CDR2 FQNEAQ. V was pared by 3 bases and J by 3 bases, with 3 bases of the junction left unmatched. CDR3: CASSFGTGLYEQYF. The CDR3 DNA sequence: TGTGCCAGCAGCTTTGGGACAGGGCTCTACGAGCAGTACTTC.

The chain has TRBV2 and TRBJ2-3; TRBD2 agrees at 11 bases. The CDR3 extends over 15 amino acids. Trimming at V came to 7 bases and at J to 3 bases, leaving 6 bases not matched to a gene. Germline V gives CDR1 SNHLY, CDR2 FYNNEI. This CDR3 reads CASTQRTSGTDTQYF. As DNA, the CDR3 is TGTGCCAGCACCCAGAGGACTAGCGGGACAGATACGCAGTATTTT.

The chain uses TRBV14 and TRBJ2-7; 10 nucleotides align to TRBD2. Germline V gene data show CDR1 as SGHDN and CDR2 as FVKESK. CDR3 length equals 13 residues. V was clipped by 6 bases and J by 5 bases; unmatched bases: 4. In DNA form, the CDR3 reads TGTGCCAGCAGGGGTAGCGGGGGGAACGAGCAGTACTTC. Translation: CASRGSGGNEQYF. Variable domain in full (rest from reference TRBV14 and TRBJ2-7): EAGVTQFPSHSVIEKGQTVTLRCDPISGHDNLYWYRRVMGKEIKFLLHFVKESKQDESGMPNNRFLAERTGGTYSTLKVQPAELEDSGVYFCASRGSGGNEQYFGPGTRLTVT.

This clone was picked up a small number of times. The V call is TRBV6-4, the J call TRBJ1-5; 11 positions agree with TRBD1. V shed 9 bases, J shed 4 bases, and the junction held 5 bases outside the gene matches. Germline CDR1 and CDR2: MRHNA and SNTAGT. The CDR3 has 14 residues. CDR3 DNA: TGTGCCAGGGACAGGGGGCGAAGGAATCAGCCCCAGCATTTT. It specifies CARDRGRRNQPQHF.

The CDR3 spells CASSEHWTGGNYGYTF. The CDR3 bases are TGCGCCAGCAGTGAACACTGGACAGGGGGGAACTATGGCTACACCTTC. V usage is TRBV10-1 and J usage is TRBJ1-2, with TRBD1 identical over 10 bases. The trim removed 3 bases at V and 2 bases at J, leaving 6 bases unmatched. Germline values: CDR1 WNHNN, CDR2 SYGVQD (reference sequence). The CDR3 consists of 16 residues.

The J gene is TRBJ2-7, the V gene TRBV5-1, with 7 bases identical to TRBD2. Germline loops: CDR1 SGHRS, CDR2 YFSETQ. The trim removed 0 bases at V and 4 bases at J, leaving 13 bases unmatched. The CDR3 has 17 amino acids. This CDR3 reads CASSLAPTDGGGYEQYF. CDR3 DNA: TGCGCCAGCAGCTTGGCCCCGACCGACGGCGGGGGATACGAGCAGTACTTC.

The V gene is TRBV18, the J gene TRBJ2-7, with TRBD1 matching 9 bases. This CDR3 contains 15 residues. Germline V gene sequence: CDR1 KGHSH, CDR2 LQKENI. V shed 0 bases, J shed 4 bases, and the junction held 4 bases outside the gene matches. The CDR3 protein is CASSPPRTGVYEQYF. CDR3 DNA: TGTGCCAGCTCACCACCCCGGACAGGGGTTTACGAGCAGTACTTC.

The chain combines TRBV19 with TRBJ2-3, with D perhaps matching TRBD2 (5 bases). Germline values: CDR1 LNHDA, CDR2 SQIVND (reference sequence). This CDR3 is 14 amino acids long. Trimming removed 5 bases at V and 2 bases at J, with 11 bases between. The CDR3 reads CASSRRGSTDTQYF. For the CDR3, the DNA is TGTGCCAGTAGTCGACGGGGTTCCACAGATACGCAGTATTTT. The full variable domain, its missing parts supplied by reference TRBV19 and TRBJ2-3, is DGGITQSPKYLFRKEGQNVTLSCEQNLNHDAMYWYRQDPGQGLRLIYYSQIVNDFQKGDIAEGYSVSREKKESFPLTVTSAQKNPTAFYLCASSRRGSTDTQYFGPGTRLTVL.